Sequencing of this TCR beta chain was carried out in a study of CD8 T cells in Susac syndrome. RNA, at about 0.45 to 1 ug, was reverse transcribed with random hexamers. TCRdb redid the calling of the immunoSEQ multiplex PCR reads with MiXCR, one entry per CDR3 protein. The sample contains about 60,000 distinct CDR3 sequences, roughly 92% of which appear only once. Germline CDR1 SGHTA, CDR2 FQGTGA. The CDR3 totals 15 residues. J gave up 8 bases and V 1 base, and 8 bases lay outside the gene matches. The chain has TRBV7-3 and TRBJ2-1; 7 positions match TRBD2. Sequencing was carried out using CD8+ T cells from PBMCs. The clonotype comes from a human donor in good health. The CDR3 DNA follows: TGTGCCAGCAGCTTAAGGGGAGGGCGGAACGATGAGCAGTTCTTC. Its translation: CASSLRGGRNDEQFF.